This entry lists 28 T cell receptor beta chains sequenced from one sample in a study of T-cell reconstitution after alpha-beta-depleted transplantation in children. The authors prepared the TCRbeta library with unique molecular identifiers. TCRdb redid the calling of the PCR reads with MiXCR, one entry per CDR3 protein. Here the sample spans 500,000 or so distinct CDR3 sequences, approximately 29% being singletons. The specimen was PBMCs from the stem cell graft donor, collected from the stem cell graft. The receptor source for this set is a human donor who donated a stem cell graft to a child with aplastic anemia.

The gene calls are TRBV5-4 and TRBJ2-3; D gene ambiguous. The CDR3 totals 16 residues. V shed 4 bases and J shed 0 bases, with 15 bases lying between them. Germline lookup yields CDR1 SGHNT and CDR2 YYREEE (reference sequence). Written as DNA, the CDR3 is TGTGCCAGCAGCACCGGCACAGTAGCTAGCACAGATACGCAGTATTTT. It specifies CASSTGTVASTDTQYF.

This clonotype has just a few counts. V gene TRBV15 combines with J gene TRBJ1-1; D perhaps matches TRBD1 (5 bases). The V gene's germline CDR1 is LNHNV and CDR2 YYDKDF (reference sequence). This CDR3 contains 14 residues. The V and J ends lost 1 base and 3 bases respectively, with 9 bases between them. The DNA of the CDR3 is TGTGCCACCAGCAGAGGAGGGGATGACACTGAAGCTTTCTTT. Translating it yields CATSRGGDDTEAFF.

The rearrangement joins TRBV2 to TRBJ2-7, with D perhaps matching TRBD1 (6 bases). V was trimmed by 6 bases and J by 3 bases, leaving 15 bases between them. The CDR3 consists of 14 residues. In germline, CDR1 is SNHLY, CDR2 FYNNEI. As DNA, the CDR3 is TGTGCCAGCAGCTCCACAGGGACGAGCTACGAGCAGTACGTC. This sequence encodes CASSSTGTSYEQYV.

The gene calls are TRBV15 and TRBJ1-1; no clear D. CDR1 is LNHNV and CDR2 is YYDKDF in the germline V gene (reference sequence). Trimming cost V 2 bases and J 7 bases, with 11 bases left between them. The CDR3 spans 13 residues. CDR3 DNA: TGTGCCACCAGCAGACCCGGGGTGAGTGAAGCTTTCTTT. Protein product: CATSRPGVSEAFF.

The chain joins TRBV7-8 to TRBJ1-5; possible D gene TRBD1, 6 bases. This CDR3 has 14 residues. The germline CDR1 and CDR2 sequences are SGHVS and FQNEAQ. Trimming removed 1 base at V and 7 bases at J, with 11 bases between. Written as DNA, the CDR3 is TGTGCCAGCAGCTTAGGCAGGGGTGAACAGCCCCAGCATTTT. Residues: CASSLGRGEQPQHF.

The chain employs TRBV18 and TRBJ2-1; 9 positions agree with TRBD1. The germline gives CDR1 KGHSH, CDR2 LQKENI. The CDR3 spans 16 residues. V was clipped by 6 bases and J by 4 bases; unmatched bases: 10. The CDR3 loop reads CASSPKGQGGYNEQFF. CDR3 DNA sequence: TGTGCCAGCTCGCCTAAGGGACAGGGTGGTTACAATGAGCAGTTCTTC. The full variable domain, completed using reference TRBV18 and TRBJ2-1, is NAGVMQNPRHLVRRRGQEARLRCSPMKGHSHVYWYRQLPEEGLKFMVYLQKENIIDESGMPKERFSAEFPKEGPSILRIQQVVRGDSAAYFCASSPKGQGGYNEQFFGPGTRLTVL.

Of note for this clonotype: At one boundary the junction diverges from the germline segment, which might be a read error. The rearrangement uses TRBV7-2 and TRBJ2-1, with 9 bases fitting TRBD2. Germline V gives CDR1 SGHTA, CDR2 FQGNSA. CDR3 length: 16 residues. The CDR3 reads CASSLAAGGRGNEQFF. Here the CDR3 DNA reads TGTGCCAGCAGCCTAGCGGCGGGAGGGAGGGGGAATGAGCAGTTCTTC. Full variable domain (outside the CDR3, taken from reference TRBV7-2 and TRBJ2-1): GAGVSQSPSNKVTEKGKDVELRCDPISGHTALYWYRQSLGQGLEFLIYFQGNSAPDKSGLPSDRFSAERTGGSVSTLTIQRTQQEDSAVYLCASSLAAGGRGNEQFFGPGTRLTVL.

V usage is TRBV27 and J usage is TRBJ2-3; possible D gene TRBD2, 6 bases. Trimming left V 3 bases short and J 2 bases short, with 18 bases between. There are 17 residues in the CDR3. CDR1 and CDR2 (germline): MNHEY, SMNVEV (reference sequence). CDR3 sequence reads: CASSFQFLGGNTDTQYF. In nucleotides, the CDR3 is TGTGCCAGCAGTTTTCAATTTCTCGGGGGTAACACAGATACGCAGTATTTT.

This clonotype has more than one count but fewer than ten. The chain links TRBV29-1 to TRBJ2-7; D not resolved. V lost 2 bases to trimming and J lost 0 bases, with 14 bases between them. The CDR3 extends over 15 amino acids. Germline assignment: CDR1 SQVTM and CDR2 ANQGSEA. CDR3 nucleotide sequence: TGCAGCGTTGAATGCCTTAAGACCTTCTCCTACGAGCAGTACGTC. Translation gives CSVECLKTFSYEQYV.

This rearrangement joins TRBV5-1 to TRBJ1-2, with D hard to call. The V end lost 1 base, the J end lost 1 base, and 5 bases lay between the germline ends. Germline CDR1 reads SGHRS; CDR2 reads YFSETQ. The CDR3 loop spans 13 amino acids. CDR3 DNA sequence: TGCGCCAGCAGCTTGAACTTTAACTATGGCTACACCTTC. Its protein product is CASSLNFNYGYTF.

The chain joins TRBV20-1 to TRBJ1-2, with 7 nucleotides matching TRBD1. The ends lost 3 bases at V and 7 bases at J; junction bases unmatched: 11. CDR1 is DFQATT, CDR2 SNEGSKA, per germline (reference sequence). The CDR3 is 14 residues long. CDR3: CSARIGGAYGGYTF. As DNA, the CDR3 is TGCAGTGCTAGGATAGGGGGCGCGTATGGTGGCTACACCTTC.

In this sample, this clonotype turned up a few times. The rearrangement links TRBV5-1 to TRBJ2-3; no clear D. V was trimmed by 0 bases and J by 2 bases, leaving 10 bases between them. Per the germline V gene, CDR1 is SGHRS and CDR2 is YFSETQ. This CDR3 is 15 amino acids long. CDR3: CASSLETRTTDTQYF. The CDR3 DNA reads TGCGCCAGCAGCTTGGAGACCAGGACCACAGATACGCAGTATTTT. Filled out from reference TRBV5-1 and TRBJ2-3, the complete variable domain reads KAGVTQTPRYLIKTRGQQVTLSCSPISGHRSVSWYQQTPGQGLQFLFEYFSETQRNKGNFPGRFSGRQFSNSRSEMNVSTLELGDSALYLCASSLETRTTDTQYFGPGTRLTVL.

The V and J genes are TRBV5-1 and TRBJ2-1; 8 bases fit TRBD1. CDR1 SGHRS and CDR2 YFSETQ come from the germline V gene. The CDR3 is 13 amino acids. V trimming: 6 bases; J trimming: 9 bases; junction bases outside the gene matches: 8. CDR3 sequence (DNA): TGCGCCAGCACCGGACAGGGAAGGAGTGAGCAGTTCTTC. Amino acid sequence: CASTGQGRSEQFF.

The V gene is TRBV12-3 or TRBV12-4, the J gene TRBJ1-1; D not resolved. V lost 3 bases to trimming and J lost 4 bases, with 9 bases between them. This CDR3 region has 13 residues. In DNA, the CDR3 is TGTGCCAGCAGTTTTACCCGAACCACTGAAGCTTTCTTT. Translation: CASSFTRTTEAFF.

The gene calls are TRBV20-1 and TRBJ2-3, with 8 bases that match TRBD2. The V gene's germline CDR1 is DFQATT and CDR2 SNEGSKA (reference sequence). CDR3 length equals 12 residues. V dropped 3 bases and J dropped 10; count of bases not matched to a gene: 6. Written as DNA, the CDR3 is TGCAGTGCTAGCGGGACTAGTCTGGCGCAGTATTTT. Translating it yields CSASGTSLAQYF.

This clonotype was detected once. The rearrangement uses TRBV9 and TRBJ2-5, with D perhaps matching TRBD1 or TRBD2 (5 bases each). CDR1 is SGDLS and CDR2 is YYNGEE in the germline V gene. V lost 0 bases and J lost 5, with 8 bases in between. The CDR3 has 13 residues. CDR3 amino acids: CASSVGGTETQYF. The CDR3 nucleotides read TGTGCCAGCAGCGTAGGGGGGACCGAGACCCAGTACTTC.

CDR3 region: CASGWSGSQNEQFF. CDR3 coding DNA: TGTGCCAGTGGTTGGAGCGGGAGTCAGAATGAGCAGTTCTTC. This rearrangement joins TRBV27 to TRBJ2-1, with 8 bases matching TRBD2. Trimming removed 9 bases from V and 7 bases from J; junction bases left unmatched: 11. This CDR3 region has 14 residues. Germline CDR1 is MNHEY and CDR2 is SMNVEV (reference sequence).

The J gene is TRBJ1-2, the V gene TRBV29-1, with D perhaps matching TRBD1 (5 bases). CDR3 length: 12 amino acids. V was clipped by 5 bases and J by 3 bases, with 10 bases between them. CDR1 SQVTM and CDR2 ANQGSEA come from the germline V gene. The CDR3 here is CSVTQGDYGYTF. CDR3 DNA sequence: TGCAGCGTTACCCAGGGCGACTATGGCTACACCTTC.

This clonotype was seen a few times. The rearrangement links TRBV30 to TRBJ2-7; D is perhaps TRBD2 (5 bases). Trimming took off 3 bases at V and 3 bases at J, with 15 bases between the two ends. CDR3 length: 14 residues. The germline V gene has CDR1 GTSNPN and CDR2 SVGIG (reference sequence). The CDR3, as DNA: TGTGCCTGGAGCAAAAAGAGGGAATACTACGAGCAGTACTTC. It is translated as CAWSKKREYYEQYF. Looking up the rest from reference TRBV30 and TRBJ2-7 gives the full variable domain: SQTIHQWPATLVQPVGSPLSLECTVEGTSNPNLYWYRQAAGRGLQLLFYSVGIGQISSEVPQNLSASRPQDRQFILSSKKLLLSDSGFYLCAWSKKREYYEQYFGPGTRLTVT.

This clonotype appeared a few times. This chain connects TRBV7-8 to TRBJ2-5, with 10 bases matching TRBD1. With V trimmed by 5 bases and J by 0 bases, 6 bases remained unmatched. CDR1 is SGHVS and CDR2 is FQNEAQ in the germline V gene. The CDR3 is 16 residues long. The CDR3 loop reads CASSAFGQGDQETQYF. In DNA form, the CDR3 reads TGTGCCAGCAGCGCTTTCGGACAGGGGGACCAAGAGACCCAGTACTTC.

The CDR3 bases are TGTGCCAGTAGTATGAGCGGTTCTGGAAACACCATATATTTT. It codes for CASSMSGSGNTIYF. The chain employs TRBV19 and TRBJ1-3; D unclear. Germline V gene sequence: CDR1 LNHDA, CDR2 SQIVND (reference sequence). The CDR3 runs 14 residues. V shed 3 bases and J shed 1 base, with 7 bases lying between them.

This clonotype was counted a few times. The V and J genes are TRBV30 and TRBJ1-1, with a possible D match to TRBD1 (6 bases). The germline gives CDR1 GTSNPN, CDR2 SVGIG (reference sequence). V was pared by 0 bases and J by 5 bases, with 19 bases between. The CDR3 consists of 16 residues. The CDR3 reads CAWSVLPGQSMTEAFF. In nucleotides, the CDR3 is TGTGCCTGGAGTGTTCTACCGGGACAATCGATGACTGAAGCTTTCTTT.

This clonotype was detected only a few times. This chain links TRBV20-1 with TRBJ1-4; TRBD1 matches 7 bases. Germline V CDR1 and CDR2: DFQATT, SNEGSKA (reference sequence). The length of the CDR3 is 15 residues. Unmatched junction bases numbered 8, after V lost 3 bases and J lost 4 bases. Written as DNA, the CDR3 is TGCAGTGCTAGCCGACAGGGCGGGATTAATGAAAAACTGTTTTTT. Its translation: CSASRQGGINEKLFF.

The CDR3 is CASSSTTPYEQYF. In DNA form, the CDR3 reads TGTGCCAGCAGCTCGACTACCCCCTACGAGCAGTACTTC. The chain is built from TRBV28 and TRBJ2-7; maybe TRBD2 (5 bases). The CDR3 is 13 residues long. The V gene lost 6 bases and the J gene lost 2 bases, with 11 bases spanning the gap. Germline lookup yields CDR1 MDHEN and CDR2 SYDVKM.

This clonotype was seen more than once but under ten times. The chain carries TRBV20-1 and TRBJ2-1, with no clear D. The CDR3 extends over 11 amino acids. The germline V and J ends were trimmed by 6 bases and 9 bases, with 12 bases remaining between them. From germline, CDR1 is DFQATT and CDR2 SNEGSKA (reference sequence). The CDR3 nucleotides are TGCAGTGCCGGTAGTAGGCGTGAGCAGTTCTTC. As protein: CSAGSRREQFF.

There are a few counts of this clonotype. The V gene is TRBV21-1, the J gene TRBJ2-1; the table's D call TRBD1 went unverified against the DNA. TRBV21-1 is a documented pseudogene. The CDR3 runs 18 residues. The CDR3 DNA reads TGTGCCAGCAGCACAACGTTCTTCCGTGGCGCCTACGTCAATGAGCAGTTCTTC. Amino acid sequence: CASSTTFFRGAYVNEQFF.

The chain employs TRBV18 and TRBJ2-3; 7 bases are a match to TRBD2. The germline V gene encodes CDR1 KGHSH and CDR2 LQKENI. The CDR3 has 17 amino acids. V shed 1 base and J 4 bases; nucleotides not matched to a gene: 11. CDR3 sequence: CASSPRSSGILADTQYF. Written as DNA, the CDR3 is TGTGCCAGCTCACCACGGTCGAGCGGGATCTTGGCAGATACGCAGTATTTT.

The J gene is TRBJ2-7, the V gene TRBV5-1; 12 bases are shared with TRBD1. The CDR3 contains 18 residues. Germline assignment: CDR1 SGHRS and CDR2 YFSETQ. The trim removed 1 base at V and 2 bases at J, leaving 10 bases unmatched. CDR3: CASSLFGGTGGPTYEQYF. The DNA of the CDR3 is TGCGCCAGCAGCTTGTTTGGGGGGACAGGGGGCCCGACCTACGAGCAGTACTTC.